This T cell receptor (beta chain) was recorded in a study of blood T cell repertoires in COVID-19 (dated by TCRdb to 2018 to 2020). For the study in its entirety: Samples covering the acute and convalescent phases of COVID-19 were provided by collaborators in the United States, Italy and Spain. Sample metadata almost always included a de-identified subject ID, COVID-19 status, age in years and sex. The repertoires were released in a freely available public database meant as a resource for research on the immune response to SARS-CoV-2. Samples were obtained from the ongoing ImmuneRACE study (first 160 participants) and from 1,254 subjects provided by 6 global collaborators. Subjects who had been exposed to COVID-19, were actively infected with it, or had recovered from it provided the deeply sampled blood TCRbeta repertoires that made up the dataset. HLA class I and class II types, where available, came from metadata supplied by the sample provider rather than from assay-based typing. The material from the prospective study consisted of cDNA or gDNA derived from T cells, B-cell-depleted T cells, or PBMCs. The investigation overall reported the following: Clinical and demographic metadata were provided uncurated, with the amount varying by source and participant.

The immunoSEQ Assay, a bias-controlled multiplex PCR, was used to amplify TCRbeta CDR3 regions from genomic DNA. The source study handled its data this way. The number of nucleated cells in each sample was estimated from the amplification of reference gene primers within the assay. To quantify the absolute abundance of each unique TCRbeta CDR3 rearrangement, sequence reads were collapsed and filtered. For each sample, productive Simpson clonality was calculated by taking the square root of Simpson's diversity index across productive rearrangements. Drawn from immuneACCESS, this table holds only the in-frame rearrangements with V and J called that TCRdb kept. Clones are partly lost; checked studies trace under half to an unresolved V gene and leave the rest unexplained. The DNA was the basis for D and trimming; V, J and clone size are from that table. The sample table shows about 200,000 clones, and nearly 90% are seen once. The ten largest clones capture approximately 21% of the sample.

As for this clone: Its antigen remains undetermined. No base quality information exists; no much larger clone differs at one position.

The V end loses 0 bases and the J end loses 6 bases, and a stretch of 4 bases separates them. The CDR3 covers 12 residues, taking in both the cysteine and the phenylalanine. The DNA shown is the 36-base CDR3, in frame from base 1. The germline V gene supplies CDR1 SGHRS and CDR2 YFSETQ. Each collaborating institution followed its own protocols to collect whole blood in K2EDTA tubes. For TCRbeta analysis, collaborators shipped samples in one of three forms: frozen whole blood, isolated PBMCs, or DNA extracted from either of those sample types. The sequence was collected from a man in his sixties with active or convalescent COVID-19. Material for sequencing was peripheral blood. The chain couples TRBV5-1 to TRBJ2-1; too little of a D gene remains to name it. The bases are TGCGCCAGCAGCTTGGTCCTCAATGAGCAGTTCTTC. It translates to CASSLVLNEQFF.